This T cell receptor (beta chain) was found in a study of blood T cell repertoires in COVID-19 (dated by TCRdb to 2020 to 2021). With regard to the full study: Samples covering the acute and convalescent phases of COVID-19 were provided by collaborators in the United States, Italy and Spain. The prospective study material was composed of cDNA or gDNA derived from T cells, B-cell-depleted T cells, or PBMCs. Deeply sampled blood TCRbeta repertoires from subjects exposed to, actively infected with, or recovered from COVID-19 were included in the dataset. The repertoires were released in a freely available public database meant as a resource for research on the immune response to SARS-CoV-2. The samples were drawn from the first 160 participants of the ongoing ImmuneRACE study and from 950 to 1,500 subjects provided by 6 global collaborators. Sample metadata almost always included a de-identified subject ID, COVID-19 status, age in years and sex. Where HLA class I and class II types were available, the types were taken from metadata supplied by the sample provider, not from assay-based typing. Study-wide conclusions, independent of this receptor: How much clinical and demographic metadata was included differed by source and by participant, and the metadata was provided uncurated.

CDR1 and CDR2 (MNHEY, SVGAGI) derive from the germline V gene. Relative to germline, V is missing 6 bases and J is missing 3 bases, with 2 bases of the junction outside any gene match. Taken from cysteine to phenylalanine, the CDR3 has 13 residues. Of the read, only the CDR3 DNA is kept; its 39 bases are in frame from base 1. Turning to this clone: The antigen this receptor binds is unknown. There are no base qualities to consult, and no much larger clone falls within one base.

The immunoSEQ Assay, a bias-controlled multiplex PCR, was used to amplify TCRbeta CDR3 regions from genomic DNA. In the original analysis: Nucleated cell counts per sample were estimated from amplification of reference gene primers within the assay. Sequence reads were collapsed and filtered to measure the absolute abundance of every unique TCRbeta CDR3 rearrangement. For each sample, productive Simpson clonality was calculated as the square root of Simpson's diversity index across productive rearrangements. TCRdb holds this immuneACCESS table with in-frame rearrangements only. Some clones are missing; in checked studies, unresolved V genes explain under half, and the rest has no known cause. V and J calls and clone size follow that table, whereas D and trimming were derived from the DNA. For this sample the table gives about 300,000 clones, of which 75% to 95% were detected only once. The top ten clonotypes cover approximately 6.8% of the sample.

At one collaborating source in Seattle, patients were enrolled during active infection and were followed longitudinally through the course of disease. Each collaborating institution followed its own protocols to collect whole blood in K2EDTA tubes. Collaborator samples were shipped for TCRbeta analysis as frozen whole blood, isolated PBMCs, or DNA extracted from either sample type. Sequencing input: peripheral blood. The TCR originated in a woman aged 25 to 39 with COVID-19, enrolled during active disease. The V gene is TRBV6-5 and the J gene is TRBJ2-7; a stretch of 10 junction bases matches TRBD2. The CDR3 protein: CASRLAGVYEQYF. The sequenced DNA is TGTGCCAGCAGGCTAGCGGGAGTCTACGAGCAGTACTTC.